This T cell receptor beta chain derives from a study of identical twins. Regarding the study as a whole: Out-of-frame alpha sequences common to twins exhibited a surplus of low generation probability. The more abundant beta clonotypes in cord blood had fewer insertions, and memory repertoires did not show this. Twins showed weaker excess sharing in their beta out-of-frame sequences.

The CDR3 runs 11 residues. Germline-derived CDR1 and CDR2 are SQVTM and ANQGSEA. Unique molecular identifiers were present on the cDNA, and a universal primer site came from template switching. Each CDR3 protein is one row after TCRdb ran MiXCR on the 5' RACE reads. The sample lists roughly 1,500,000 distinct CDR3 sequences; around 29% were seen once. This clonotype came up many times. Its antigen is not known. This receptor was obtained from a newborn girl in good health. V is TRBV29-1 and J is TRBJ2-1; tentative D call: TRBD2 (6 bases). Sequences were obtained from cord blood. The CDR3 DNA sequence: TGCATCTGTAGCGGCTACAATGAGCAGTTCTTC. It translates to CICSGYNEQFF.